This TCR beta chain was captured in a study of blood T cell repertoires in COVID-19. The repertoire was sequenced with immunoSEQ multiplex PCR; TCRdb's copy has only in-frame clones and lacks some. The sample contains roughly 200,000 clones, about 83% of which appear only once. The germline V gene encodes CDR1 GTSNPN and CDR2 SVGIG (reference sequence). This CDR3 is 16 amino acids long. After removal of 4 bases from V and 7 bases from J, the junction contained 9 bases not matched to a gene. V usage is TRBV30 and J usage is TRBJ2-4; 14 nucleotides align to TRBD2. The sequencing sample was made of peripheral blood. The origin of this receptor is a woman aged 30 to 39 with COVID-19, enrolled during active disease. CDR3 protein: CAWTAGLAGVGNIQYF. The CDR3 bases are TGTGCCTGGACCGCGGGACTAGCGGGAGTCGGGAACATTCAGTACTTC.